This T cell receptor beta chain was recorded in a study of cytomegalovirus exposure and HLA in healthy donors. The study, taken as a whole, reports: Most of the CMV-associated TCR beta chains (in a later analysis) appeared to be HLA-restricted. Presence/absence analyses supposed approximately even sequencing depth among donors. It was reportedly the case that the classifier diagnosed cytomegalovirus status with high specificity and sensitivity.

PCR employed 60 Vbeta and 13 Jbeta primers. Measured with immunoSEQ multiplex PCR; TCRdb has only the in-frame clones, and not every one. The repertoire holds approximately 200,000 clones, approximately 79% seen once, with 4.4% in the top ten. Note on this clone: Its target is unknown.

This CDR3 has 16 amino acids. Germline lookup yields CDR1 MNHEY and CDR2 SMNVEV (reference sequence). Unmatched junction bases numbered 9, after V lost 6 bases and J lost 0 bases. Sequenced sample: PBMCs. The receptor was derived from a woman younger than 45 in good health and CMV-seropositive. The chain recombines TRBV27 with TRBJ1-2; 8 nucleotides line up with TRBD1. In DNA, the CDR3 is TGTGCCAGCAGGCCCCCTGGACAGGGAGCTAACTATGGCTACACCTTC. It is translated as CASRPPGQGANYGYTF.